These T cell receptor beta chains were read from a single sample in a study of T cell responses to AZD1222 COVID-19 vaccine. Repertoires were generated with immunoSEQ multiplex PCR, while TCRdb's copy carries only in-frame clones and drops some. The table records more than 70,000 clones, over 70% of them present only once. This specimen was peripheral blood, taken on day 0 of AZD1222 vaccination. The receptors here all came from an adult in good health. The CDR3 runs from the conserved cysteine through the conserved F or W. The D gene is left open where the match is weak. The size entry is marked missing in some rows and otherwise reads once, few, many or a size class.

>TRBJ2-1|TRBV27|.|.|13
CASNHGNYNEQFF
>TRBJ1-2|TRBV7-8|.|.|12
CASSRPGYGYTF
>TRBJ1-2|TRBV12-5|once|TRBD1|13
CASGLTTGAGYTF
>TRBJ2-1|TRBV5-6|few|TRBD2|17
CASSFGGRAMSYNEQFF
>TRBJ1-1|TRBV27|.|.|14
CASSFQAGRTEAFF
>TRBJ2-5|TRBV7-7|.|TRBD2|16
CASSSGTSAGGETQYF
>TRBJ2-7|TRBV7-9|.|.|12
CASSYRPDEQYF
>TRBJ2-3|TRBV2|.|TRBD1|14
CASSPQGGPDTQYF
>TRBJ2-2|TRBV4-2|once|TRBD2|17
CASSQGPIAGAAGELFF
>TRBJ2-7|TRBV14|few|.|14
CASSQVDGAYEQYF
>TRBJ2-1|TRBV9|.|TRBD2|20
CASSAPQHNGRGIAHNEQFF
>TRBJ2-5|TRBV11-2|.|TRBD1|14
CASSLRTGGGTQYF
>TRBJ2-1|TRBV7-8|.|.|15
CASSLAESSYNEQFF
>TRBJ2-5|TRBV10-3|few|.|13
CAISEPASPAQYF
>TRBJ1-1|TRBV11-3|.|.|13
CASSLVGNTEAFF
>TRBJ1-1|TRBV21-1|.|.|18
CASSKYRDPRGANTEAFF
>TRBJ2-1|TRBV29-1|.|.|12
CSARKASNEQFF
>TRBJ2-3|TRBV7-2|.|TRBD1|16
CASSEFFKGATDTQYF
>TRBJ2-2|TRBV27|.|.|14
CASSFDNPERELFF
>TRBJ2-7|TRBV24-1|.|TRBD1|14
CAPPSNDRGHEQYF
>TRBJ2-7|TRBV5-4|.|.|15
CASSLALGVRYEQYF
>TRBJ2-2|TRBV6-5|few|.|13
CASSHPNTGELFF
>TRBJ2-1|TRBV9|.|.|15
CASSVGGGSRNEQFF
>TRBJ1-2|TRBV7-9|.|.|14
CASTKDWGSGGYTF
>TRBJ1-2|TRBV6-4|.|TRBD1|16
CASSDRIHDRAYGYTF
>TRBJ1-2|TRBV5-6|.|TRBD1|15
CASSFLDRTHYGYTF
>TRBJ1-4|TRBV5-1|.|.|13
CASSFGGPEKLFF
>TRBJ1-5|TRBV2|once|.|15
CASRWDESYNQPQHF
>TRBJ1-2|TRBV3-1/TRBV3-2|.|.|14
CASSQVWAGDGYTF
>TRBJ1-6|TRBV7-9|.|.|15
CASSPTGGNNSPLHF
>TRBJ1-1|TRBV15|.|.|14
CATSIGVSNTEAFF
>TRBJ2-5|TRBV25-1|.|.|16
CASSEYYGGRGETQYF